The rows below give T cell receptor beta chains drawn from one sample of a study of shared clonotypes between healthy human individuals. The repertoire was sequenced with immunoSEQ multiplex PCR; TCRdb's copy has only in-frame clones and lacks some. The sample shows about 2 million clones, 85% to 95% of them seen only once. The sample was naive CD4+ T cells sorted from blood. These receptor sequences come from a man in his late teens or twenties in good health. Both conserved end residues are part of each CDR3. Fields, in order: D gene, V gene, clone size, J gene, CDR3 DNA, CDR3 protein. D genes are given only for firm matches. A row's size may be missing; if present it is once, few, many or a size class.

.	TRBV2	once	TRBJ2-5	TGTGCCAGCAGTCCCCCCCGGGTTGTAGAGGAGACCCAGTACTTC	CASSPPRVVEETQYF
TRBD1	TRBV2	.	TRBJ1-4	TGTGCCAGCAGATGGACAGGGGGCTGGGAACTGTTTTTT	CASRWTGGWELFF
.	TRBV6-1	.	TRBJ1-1	TGTGCCAGCAGTGAATATAGGGCGGTCGGGGCTTTCTTT	CASSEYRAVGAFF
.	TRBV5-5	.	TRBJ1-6	TGTGCCAGCAGCTTGGAATTGACGAATTCACCCCTCCACTTT	CASSLELTNSPLHF
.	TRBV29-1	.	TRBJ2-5	TGCAGCGTTGCAGGGGTTCCTATCCAGTACTTC	CSVAGVPIQYF
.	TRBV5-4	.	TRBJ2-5	TGTGCCAGCAGCTTGGGGTTCGTCGAGACCCAGTACTTC	CASSLGFVETQYF
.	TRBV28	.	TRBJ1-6	TGTGCCAGCAGTTTAGCCACTAGCTCCTATAATTCACCCCTCCACTTT	CASSLATSSYNSPLHF
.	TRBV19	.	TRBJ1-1	TGTGCCAGTAGTATTCTGATGAACACTGAAGCTTTCTTT	CASSILMNTEAFF
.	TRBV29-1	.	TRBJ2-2	TGCAGCGTTGTAAAGGGGACCACCGGGGAGCTGTTTTTT	CSVVKGTTGELFF
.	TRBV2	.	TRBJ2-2	TGTGCCAGTACGGGACACCTGAACACCGGGGAGCTGTTTTTT	CASTGHLNTGELFF
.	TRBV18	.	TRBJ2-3	TGTGCCAGCTCACCCTACAGAGATACTAGCACAGATACGCAGTATTTT	CASSPYRDTSTDTQYF
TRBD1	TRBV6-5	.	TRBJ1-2	TGTGCCAGCATTAACAGGGGCGGCAACTATGGCTACACCTTC	CASINRGGNYGYTF
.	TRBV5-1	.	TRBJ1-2	TGCGCCAGCAGCTTGGGAGGGCCTCTGGGCTACACCTTC	CASSLGGPLGYTF
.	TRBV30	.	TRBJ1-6	TGTGCCTGGAGTGTCTTAAGAACCTATAATTCACCCCTCCACTTT	CAWSVLRTYNSPLHF
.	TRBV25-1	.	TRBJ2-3	TGTGCCAGCAGTATCGCAGATACGCAGTATTTT	CASSIADTQYF
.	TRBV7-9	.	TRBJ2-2	TGTGCCAGCAGCTTAGTGAGGGGGAACACCGGGGAGCTGTTTTTT	CASSLVRGNTGELFF
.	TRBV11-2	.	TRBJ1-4	TGTGCCAGCAGCCCGCAAGGGGAAAAACTGTTTTTT	CASSPQGEKLFF
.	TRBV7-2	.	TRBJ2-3	TGTGCCAGCAGCTCGCAGGGAGTTCGAGATACGCAGTATTTT	CASSSQGVRDTQYF
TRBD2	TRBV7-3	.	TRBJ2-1	TGTGCCAGCAGCTTACGCCCAGCGGGGCTCACTATCTTC	CASSLRPAGLTIF
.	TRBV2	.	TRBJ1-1	TGTGCCAGCAGTGATATAACGGTTGAAGCTTTCTTT	CASSDITVEAFF
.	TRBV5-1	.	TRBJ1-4	TGCGCCAGCAGCCCGACGGGTCGGGCGGACGAAAAACTGTTTTTT	CASSPTGRADEKLFF
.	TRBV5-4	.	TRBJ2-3	TGTGCCAGCAGCCGGATCCTCACAGATACGCAGTATTTT	CASSRILTDTQYF
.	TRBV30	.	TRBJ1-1	TGTGCTTTCGAGCCCCGGGGTTTGAACACTGAAGCTTTCTTT	CAFEPRGLNTEAFF
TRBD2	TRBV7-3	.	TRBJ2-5	TGTGCCAGCAGCTCAGAGCGGGGGCCTTCGGAGACCCAGTACTTC	CASSSERGPSETQYF
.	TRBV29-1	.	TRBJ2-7	TGCAGCGTTGCGCAACGACTCTCCTACGAGCAGTACTTC	CSVAQRLSYEQYF
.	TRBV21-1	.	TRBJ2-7	TGTGCCAGCAGCAAAGATGGAGGGATCCGCTCCTACGAGCAGTACTTC	CASSKDGGIRSYEQYF
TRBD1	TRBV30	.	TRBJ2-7	TGTGCCTGGAGGGACAGGGGGTTCCACGAGCAGTACTTC	CAWRDRGFHEQYF
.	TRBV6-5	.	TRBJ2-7	TGTGCCAGCACCAACCGGGACCGACAGTACTTC	CASTNRDRQYF
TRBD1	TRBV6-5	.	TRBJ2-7	TGTGCCAGCAGTCAGACAGGGGTGGCCTACGAGCAGTACTTC	CASSQTGVAYEQYF
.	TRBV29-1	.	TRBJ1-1	TGCAGCGTTGTAGGGGAAGTCGGCACTGAAGCTTTCTTT	CSVVGEVGTEAFF
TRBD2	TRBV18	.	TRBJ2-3	TGTGCCAGCTCAGCCGGGACTATCACAGATACGCAGTATTTT	CASSAGTITDTQYF
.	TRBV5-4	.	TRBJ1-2	TGTGCCGGCGTGGACGCAGGGGCCTATGGCTACACCTTC	CAGVDAGAYGYTF
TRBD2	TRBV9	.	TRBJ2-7	TGTGCCAGCAGCGCCCGGGCCGGGACTAAAGGTCACGAGCAGTACTTC	CASSARAGTKGHEQYF
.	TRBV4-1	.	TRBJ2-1	TGCGCCAGCAGCCAAGAGTCGCATCCTGATAATTACAATGAGCAGTTCTTC	CASSQESHPDNYNEQFF
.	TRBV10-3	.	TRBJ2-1	TGTGCCATCAGATACGCCAGGGAGGAGTTGAATGAGCAGTTCTTC	CAIRYAREELNEQFF
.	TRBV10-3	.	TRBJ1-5	TGTGCCATCAGTGAGAGTCAGGCTAATCAGCCCCAGCATTTT	CAISESQANQPQHF
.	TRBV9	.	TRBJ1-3	TGTGCCAGCAGCGTAGTTAGCGGGTTCTCTGGAAACACCATATATTTT	CASSVVSGFSGNTIYF
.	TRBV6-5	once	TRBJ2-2	TGTGCCAGCAGACCAGGGTTATACACCGGGGAGCTGTTTTTT	CASRPGLYTGELFF
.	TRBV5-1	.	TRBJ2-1	TGCGCCAGCGGAGGGGGGAGCTCCTACAATGAGCAGTTCTTC	CASGGGSSYNEQFF
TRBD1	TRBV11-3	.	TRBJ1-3	TGTGCCAGCAGCCGAGGGACAGCCGGAACTGGAAACACCATATATTTT	CASSRGTAGTGNTIYF
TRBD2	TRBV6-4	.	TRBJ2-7	TGTGCCAGCAGTGACGGGGAGGGGAAGGTTTGCTACGAGCAGTACTTC	CASSDGEGKVCYEQYF
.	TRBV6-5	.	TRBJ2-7	TGTGCCAGCACCTCGGACACCACCTACGAGCAGTACTTC	CASTSDTTYEQYF
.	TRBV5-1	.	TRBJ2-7	TGCGCCAGCAGCTTGGCCCGAGGAGGGGCCTACGAGCAGTACTTC	CASSLARGGAYEQYF
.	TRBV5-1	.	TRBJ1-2	TGCGCCAGCCGGCTTGGGGGATCAAACTATGGCTACACCTTC	CASRLGGSNYGYTF
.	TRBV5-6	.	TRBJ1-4	TGTGCCAGCAGCATGACCGTGGGAGGGGGAAAACTGTTTTTT	CASSMTVGGGKLFF
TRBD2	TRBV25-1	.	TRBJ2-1	TGTGCCAGCAGTGTTTCCGGGACTAGCAAAAATGAGCAGTTCTTC	CASSVSGTSKNEQFF
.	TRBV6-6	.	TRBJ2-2	TGTGCCAGCACCACCCCGGCTAGGGAGCTGTTTTTT	CASTTPARELFF
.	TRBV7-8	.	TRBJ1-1	TGTGCCAGCAGCTTAGGCTGGGGTGGGAACACTGAAGCTTTCTTT	CASSLGWGGNTEAFF
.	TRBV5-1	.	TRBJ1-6	TGCGCCAGCAGCTTGGCAGATAATTCACCCCTCCACTTT	CASSLADNSPLHF
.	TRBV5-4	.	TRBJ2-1	TGTGCCAGCAGCGCGGACAATGAGCAGTTCTTC	CASSADNEQFF
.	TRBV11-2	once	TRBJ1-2	TGTGCCAGCAGCTTGGGGCTACTCGGCTATGGCTACACCTTC	CASSLGLLGYGYTF
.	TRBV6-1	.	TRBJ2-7	TGTGCCAGCAGTGAAGAGTCAGAAGCCCCCTACGAGCAGTACTTC	CASSEESEAPYEQYF
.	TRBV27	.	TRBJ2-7	TGTGCCAGCAGTTCGTTGGACTCGACCTACGAGCAGTACTTC	CASSSLDSTYEQYF
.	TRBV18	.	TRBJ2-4	TGTGCCAGCTCACCCACGAGCGAGGGCGTGCTTCAGTACTTC	CASSPTSEGVLQYF